One TCR beta chain is described in this entry. Its specificity is unknown. This entry is derived from a study of shared clonotypes between healthy human individuals. The assay was immunoSEQ multiplex PCR, and TCRdb's table has in-frame clones only and misses some. The table lists about 680,000 clones, about three quarters of them singletons. General study findings and limits: Relative to memory subsets, naive subsets generally showed larger estimated richness. Exclusively blood specimens were collected; tissue repertoires likely differ. A handful of donors shared around 5.2% of their naive CD4 clonotypes.

This CDR3 comprises 12 residues. Trimming removed 8 bases at V and 1 base at J, with 8 bases between. Germline values: CDR1 MNHNY, CDR2 SVGAGI (reference sequence). Specimen: memory CD4+ T cells sorted from blood. The subset: CD45RA-negative fraction. The chain couples TRBV6-6 to TRBJ1-1; D unclear. The sequence was collected from a woman aged 30 to 39 in good health. CDR3 nucleotide sequence: TGTGCCAGCGGGGAGACGAACACTGAAGCTTTCTTT. Amino acids: CASGETNTEAFF.